This T cell receptor beta chain originates from a study of blood T cell repertoires in COVID-19. Study as a whole: In each case, the material was cDNA or gDNA derived from T cells, B-cell-depleted T cells, or PBMCs.

V was clipped by 10 bases and J by 2 bases, with 12 bases between them. Germline CDR1 is PRHDT and CDR2 is FYEKMQ (reference sequence). The CDR3 has 12 amino acids. Produced via immunoSEQ multiplex PCR; TCRdb's table is partial and in-frame only. The sample shows around 260,000 clones, 85% to 90% of them seen only once. Sequencing used peripheral blood. The chain employs TRBV13 and TRBJ2-7; possible D gene TRBD1, 5 bases. The sequence came from a woman in her 40s who had recovered from COVID-19. CDR3 nucleotide sequence: TGTGCCACCAAACTGGGGCCCTACGAGCAGTACTTC. The encoded protein is CATKLGPYEQYF.